These 28 T cell receptor beta chains were sequenced from one sample in a study of T cell changes during pregnancy in multiple sclerosis. Clones were sequenced by immunoSEQ multiplex PCR, and TCRdb holds only the in-frame ones, with some missing. The sample includes over 35,000 clones, roughly 90% seen only once; the top ten take approximately 8.4%. Here the sequenced sample was CD8+ T cells from peripheral blood mononuclear cells, taken before pregnancy. Every receptor here comes from a female donor with multiple sclerosis, enrolled in a pregnancy study.

V and J are TRBV27 and TRBJ2-3, with D possibly TRBD2 on 5 matching bases. Deletions cut 10 bases from V and 6 bases from J, with 8 bases between. CDR1 and CDR2 (germline): MNHEY, SMNVEV (reference sequence). The CDR3 consists of 10 residues. Here the CDR3 DNA reads TGTGCCACCTGGAGGGATACGCAGTATTTT. Its translation is CATWRDTQYF.

The chain uses TRBV29-1 and TRBJ1-2, with D maybe TRBD1 (5 bases). V gave up 3 bases and J gave up 7 bases, with 9 bases separating them. Germline CDR1 SQVTM, CDR2 ANQGSEA. This CDR3 has 11 residues. The CDR3 is CSVDKQVGYTF. The CDR3 DNA sequence: TGCAGCGTTGATAAACAGGTTGGCTACACCTTC.

This clone occurred once. The same CDR3 can be traced to other DNA sequences in this sample. The chain carries TRBV6-5 and TRBJ2-7, with TRBD1 matching over 7 bases. There are 16 residues in the CDR3. The ends lost 0 bases at V and 1 base at J; junction bases unmatched: 6. Germline V gene lookup returns CDR1 MNHEY and CDR2 SVGAGI. The CDR3 sequence is CASSYSPTGASYEQYF. For the CDR3, the DNA is TGTGCCAGCAGTTACTCTCCCACAGGGGCGTCCTACGAGCAGTACTTC.

V gene TRBV7-8 combines with J gene TRBJ2-1; no clear D gene. Germline CDR1 SGHVS, CDR2 FQNEAQ. V was trimmed by 2 bases and J by 3 bases, leaving 11 bases between them. The length of the CDR3 is 15 residues. The CDR3 here is CASSLRPGVYNEQFF. CDR3 DNA sequence: TGTGCCAGCAGCTTACGTCCCGGAGTCTACAATGAGCAGTTCTTC.

The J gene is TRBJ1-2, the V gene TRBV6-6; TRBD1 might be the D (5 bases). Deletions cut 5 bases from V and 2 bases from J, with 15 bases between. Per the germline V gene, CDR1 is MNHNY and CDR2 is SVGAGI (reference sequence). The length of the CDR3 is 15 residues. CDR3 nucleotides: TGTGCCAGCAGTCTCTCCGGGGGGGTGAACTATGGCTACACCTTC. The encoded protein is CASSLSGGVNYGYTF.

This rearrangement joins TRBV7-9 to TRBJ2-7, with 12 bases identical to TRBD1. In germline, CDR1 is SEHNR, CDR2 FQNEAQ (reference sequence). The CDR3 has 16 residues. With V trimmed by 5 bases and J by 5 bases, 10 bases remained unmatched. CDR3 residues: CASSPGRDRGLNEQYF. In nucleotides, the CDR3 is TGTGCCAGCAGCCCAGGTCGGGACAGGGGGCTGAACGAGCAGTACTTC.

The CDR3 reads CASSVGGFREQYF. DNA for the CDR3: TGTGCCAGCAGCGTAGGCGGTTTCCGCGAGCAGTACTTC. The chain employs TRBV9 and TRBJ2-7; D uncertain. The CDR3 length is 13 residues. Germline V gene lookup returns CDR1 SGDLS and CDR2 YYNGEE. Trimming pared 0 bases from V and 6 bases from J, leaving 10 bases between. Together with reference TRBV9 and TRBJ2-7, the CDR3 gives the full variable domain: DSGVTQTPKHLITATGQRVTLRCSPRSGDLSVYWYQQSLDQGLQFLIQYYNGEERAKGNILERFSAQQFPDLHSELNLSSLELGDSALYFCASSVGGFREQYFGPGTRLTVT.

This clone was seen a handful of times. J is TRBJ2-7 and V is TRBV29-1; possibly TRBD1 for D (8 bases). Germline V CDR1 and CDR2: SQVTM, ANQGSEA. The CDR3 spans 13 residues. Trimming stripped 6 bases from V and 7 bases from J, with 19 bases between. In nucleotides, the CDR3 is TGCAGCGTACAGGGGGGGCCCTGGGGGGAGCAGTACTTC. Amino acid sequence: CSVQGGPWGEQYF.

This clone came up once. The germline gene is not matched at one end of the junction; a read error may be the cause. The rearrangement uses TRBV4-2 and TRBJ2-7, with TRBD2 matching over 7 bases. Germline V gives CDR1 LGHNA, CDR2 YNFKEQ. The CDR3 has 16 residues. CDR3 region: CASRQGIAGEAYEQYF. In DNA form, the CDR3 reads TGTGCCAGCAGACAAGGAATCGCGGGAGAAGCCTACGAGCAGTACTTC.

The V and J genes are TRBV4-2 and TRBJ2-1; 14 bases agree with TRBD2. Looked up from germline, CDR1 is LGHNA and CDR2 is YNFKEQ. This CDR3 has 17 amino acids. V was clipped by 4 bases and J by 5 bases; unmatched bases: 7. The CDR3 spells CASSRGLAGDANNEQFF. Here the CDR3 DNA reads TGTGCCAGCAGCCGGGGACTAGCGGGAGACGCCAACAATGAGCAGTTCTTC.

J is TRBJ2-2 and V is TRBV6-6, with 10 bases identical to TRBD1. J was trimmed by 3 bases and V by 6 bases; bases with no gene match: 1. The CDR3 runs to 14 residues. The germline V gene has CDR1 MNHNY and CDR2 SVGAGI (reference sequence). CDR3 amino acids: CASRGQGYTGELFF. As DNA, the CDR3 is TGTGCCAGCAGGGGACAGGGGTACACCGGGGAGCTGTTTTTT.

The chain is built from TRBV2 and TRBJ1-4, with D perhaps TRBD1 (5 bases). Germline V CDR1 and CDR2: SNHLY, FYNNEI. The V end was cut by 5 bases, the J end by 0 bases, with 10 bases between. This CDR3 is built from 15 residues. CDR3 coding DNA: TGTGCCAGCAGTTGGACATCTGCAACTAATGAAAAACTGTTTTTT. Amino acid sequence: CASSWTSATNEKLFF.

V gene TRBV7-9 combines with J gene TRBJ2-3, with D possibly TRBD2 on 6 matching bases. V was clipped by 5 bases and J by 4 bases, with 19 bases between them. Germline assignment: CDR1 SEHNR and CDR2 FQNEAQ (reference sequence). The CDR3 spans 16 residues. In DNA form, the CDR3 reads TGTGCCAGCAGCCCGTTGCGGGGTAGTGAGGCAGATACGCAGTATTTT. It specifies CASSPLRGSEADTQYF. The variable domain in full, with the rest retrieved from reference TRBV7-9 and TRBJ2-3, is DTGVSQNPRHKITKRGQNVTFRCDPISEHNRLYWYRQTLGQGPEFLTYFQNEAQLEKSRLLSDRFSAERPKGSFSTLEIQRTEQGDSAMYLCASSPLRGSEADTQYFGPGTRLTVL.

This chain joins TRBV6-1 and TRBJ2-1, with 7 positions matching TRBD2. V dropped 7 bases and J dropped 1; count of bases not matched to a gene: 4. This CDR3 region has 14 residues. Looked up from germline, CDR1 is MNHNS and CDR2 is SASEGT. CDR3 region: CASNRDYSYNEQFF. CDR3 sequence (DNA): TGTGCCAGCAACCGGGACTATTCCTACAATGAGCAGTTCTTC.

This chain uses TRBV9 with TRBJ2-2; 9 bases line up with TRBD1. CDR1 and CDR2 from the germline V gene are SGDLS and YYNGEE. V shed 8 bases and J 4 bases; nucleotides not matched to a gene: 6. The CDR3 contains 14 residues. This CDR3 is CASSGQGITGELFF. CDR3 DNA: TGTGCCAGTTCGGGACAGGGAATCACCGGGGAGCTGTTTTTT.

The rearrangement uses TRBV9 and TRBJ2-6; D remains ambiguous. Trimming took off 1 base at V and 1 base at J, with 3 bases between the two ends. Germline lookup yields CDR1 SGDLS and CDR2 YYNGEE. The CDR3 extends over 14 amino acids. The CDR3 region has the DNA TGTGCCAGCAGCGTACTGTCTGGGGCCAACGTCCTGACTTTC. Translated: CASSVLSGANVLTF.

The chain carries TRBV27 and TRBJ2-1; tentatively, D is TRBD2 (6 bases). V lost 4 bases, J lost 13 bases, and 20 bases lay in between. The CDR3 spans 14 residues. Germline assignment: CDR1 MNHEY and CDR2 SMNVEV (reference sequence). The CDR3 sequence: CASSWASPVADQFF. The CDR3 DNA sequence: TGTGCCAGCAGTTGGGCGTCCCCCGTAGCGGATCAGTTCTTC.

The chain combines TRBV11-1 with TRBJ2-7; 11 bases match TRBD2. This CDR3 contains 15 residues. V dropped 1 base and J dropped 4; count of bases not matched to a gene: 3. The V gene's germline CDR1 is SGHAT and CDR2 FQDESV (reference sequence). This CDR3 is CASSLETSGKYEQYF. The CDR3 DNA reads TGTGCCAGCAGCTTAGAGACTAGCGGGAAGTACGAGCAGTACTTC.

V is TRBV4-2 and J is TRBJ2-1; D might be TRBD1 (5 bases). CDR3 size: 14 residues. CDR1 and CDR2 from the germline V gene are LGHNA and YNFKEQ. V lost 4 bases, J lost 4 bases, and 11 bases lay in between. CDR3 loop: CASSPKAGYNEQFF. The CDR3 DNA sequence: TGTGCCAGCAGCCCCAAGGCAGGGTACAATGAGCAGTTCTTC.

J is TRBJ1-2 and V is TRBV5-5; D is undetermined. The V and J ends lost 1 base and 2 bases respectively, with 12 bases between them. CDR3 length: 15 amino acids. CDR1 SGHKS and CDR2 YYEKEE come from the germline V gene (reference sequence). For the CDR3, the DNA is TGTGCCAGCAGCTTGATTACGAGTTTAAACTATGGCTACACCTTC. As protein: CASSLITSLNYGYTF.

The gene calls are TRBV5-4 and TRBJ2-1; TRBD2 matches at 13 bases. Trimming removed 4 bases from V and 8 bases from J; junction bases left unmatched: 6. The CDR3 covers 15 residues. From germline, CDR1 is SGHNT and CDR2 YYREEE (reference sequence). CDR3 loop: CASSPGLAGVDEQFF. The CDR3 region has the DNA TGTGCCAGCAGCCCCGGACTAGCGGGAGTGGATGAGCAGTTCTTC.

A word on this clone: In the same sample, other DNA sequences code for this CDR3. In DNA form, the CDR3 reads TGTGCCAGCAGCCCCACAGGGGCCGAGCAGTACTTC. It translates to CASSPTGAEQYF. This rearrangement joins TRBV7-9 to TRBJ2-7; the match to TRBD1 covers 7 bases. V trimming: 5 bases; J trimming: 6 bases; junction bases outside the gene matches: 4. The CDR3 length is 12 residues. CDR1 and CDR2 (germline): SEHNR, FQNEAQ (reference sequence).

This clone appeared a single time. The CDR3 spells CASSPSSGSGTEQYF. CDR3 nucleotide sequence: TGTGCCAGTAGTCCTTCTAGCGGGAGTGGTACCGAGCAGTACTTC. The gene calls are TRBV19 and TRBJ2-7; 10 nucleotides line up with TRBD2. Trimming at V came to 5 bases and at J to 6 bases, leaving 10 bases not matched to a gene. CDR3 length: 15 amino acids. Germline-derived CDR1 and CDR2 are LNHDA and SQIVND (reference sequence).

As concerns this clone: Its ends do not fully match the called genes, so a read error is possible. The chain joins TRBV6-6 to TRBJ2-7; TRBD1 matches at 7 bases. The length of the CDR3 is 11 residues. Germline values: CDR1 MNHNY, CDR2 SVGAGI (reference sequence). DNA for the CDR3: TGTGCCAGCAGTTACGGGGACAGTCAACACTTC. Its protein product is CASSYGDSQHF.

V usage is TRBV28 and J usage is TRBJ2-7; possible D gene TRBD1, 5 bases. This CDR3 spans 14 amino acids. Germline V lookup: CDR1 MDHEN, CDR2 SYDVKM. Trimming took off 3 bases at V and 6 bases at J, with 15 bases between the two ends. The CDR3 region has the DNA TGTGCCAGCAGTTTCCGCAGGGAAAGTACCGAGCAGTACTTC. Translated, it gives CASSFRRESTEQYF.

This sequence joins TRBV27 and TRBJ1-2; possible D gene TRBD1, 5 bases. This CDR3 region has 12 residues. With 0 bases removed from V and 14 bases from J, the gap between germline ends came to 13 bases. Germline V gives CDR1 MNHEY, CDR2 SMNVEV (reference sequence). The CDR3 DNA is TGTGCCAGCAGTTTATCGGGGCAGGCCCTGACCTTC. Translated, it gives CASSLSGQALTF.

The rearrangement joins TRBV28 to TRBJ2-5; the match to TRBD1 covers 7 bases. The CDR3 spans 21 residues. CDR1 MDHEN and CDR2 SYDVKM come from the germline V gene. The V segment lost 5 bases and the J segment 1 base; nucleotides outside the gene matches: 25. The chain's CDR3 is CASSKPGEEDPGTGVQETQYF. The CDR3 DNA follows: TGTGCCAGCAGTAAGCCTGGCGAAGAGGATCCTGGTACAGGGGTCCAAGAGACCCAGTACTTC.

The chain is built from TRBV9 and TRBJ2-3, with TRBD2 matching over 12 bases. Germline loops: CDR1 SGDLS, CDR2 YYNGEE. The CDR3 sequence is 15 residues long. J was trimmed by 4 bases and V by 4 bases; bases with no gene match: 4. The CDR3 DNA sequence: TGTGCCAGCAGCCCTAGCGGGAGGGCCGCAGATACGCAGTATTTT. Encoded protein: CASSPSGRAADTQYF.